The next 27 T cell receptor beta chains were all read from a single sample in a study of beta chain features in type 1 diabetes. Findings of the study overall: Shortening of TCRB CDR3s, moderate but significant, appeared in all four CD4+ subsets of Type 1 diabetes patients.

These receptors have no identified antigens. Since all of the isolated RNA was reverse transcribed, expressed TCRB transcripts were what got sequenced. The data were produced by immunoSEQ multiplex PCR, yet TCRdb's version contains in-frame clones alone and is incomplete. Here the sample spans roughly 350,000 clones, around 10% being singletons. The material sequenced was central memory CD4+ T cells from blood. These receptors were obtained from a man aged 30-40 years with type 1 diabetes.

This clone occurred many times. V gene TRBV4-1 combines with J gene TRBJ2-4, with D possibly TRBD1 on 5 matching bases. V lost 0 bases and J lost 7, with 13 bases in between. This CDR3 spans 15 amino acids. CDR1 MGHRA and CDR2 YSYEKL come from the germline V gene. The CDR3 bases are TGCGCCAGCAGCCAAGAATGGCAGGGCTACAACATTCAGTACTTC. Encoded protein: CASSQEWQGYNIQYF.

The chain links TRBV7-3 to TRBJ2-7; D call uncertain. The CDR3 has 15 amino acids. V dropped 0 bases and J dropped 6 bases, with 15 bases sitting between them. Germline V gives CDR1 SGHTA, CDR2 FQGTGA. CDR3: CASSLTGAGPFEQYF. The CDR3 coding sequence is TGTGCCAGCAGCTTAACAGGAGCAGGACCCTTCGAGCAGTACTTC.

The chain links TRBV7-9 to TRBJ2-1, with D maybe TRBD2 (6 bases). CDR3 length equals 13 residues. In germline, CDR1 is SEHNR, CDR2 FQNEAQ (reference sequence). Trimming took 1 base from V and 7 from J, leaving 8 bases between them. The CDR3 nucleotides are TGTGCCAGCAGCTTAGAGACTAGGAATGAGCAGTTCTTC. Its protein product is CASSLETRNEQFF.

This clone was seen many times. This chain joins TRBV7-9 and TRBJ1-5; the D is unclear. From germline, CDR1 is SEHNR and CDR2 FQNEAQ (reference sequence). This CDR3 has 13 amino acids. With 6 bases removed from V and 0 bases from J, the gap between germline ends came to 6 bases. CDR3 protein: CASSWGSNQPQHF. The CDR3 DNA is TGTGCCAGCAGTTGGGGTAGCAATCAGCCCCAGCATTTT. Full variable domain (remainder filled in from reference TRBV7-9 and TRBJ1-5): DTGVSQNPRHKITKRGQNVTFRCDPISEHNRLYWYRQTLGQGPEFLTYFQNEAQLEKSRLLSDRFSAERPKGSFSTLEIQRTEQGDSAMYLCASSWGSNQPQHFGDGTRLSIL.

The rearrangement uses TRBV29-1 and TRBJ2-7; 7 nucleotides line up with TRBD1. V was pared by 4 bases and J by 7 bases, with 13 bases of the junction left unmatched. Germline V gene lookup returns CDR1 SQVTM and CDR2 ANQGSEA. The CDR3 length is 14 residues. The CDR3 nucleotides are TGCAGCGTTGCGCCGAGACAGGGTTTGCGGGAGCAGTACTTC. It codes for CSVAPRQGLREQYF.

This chain connects TRBV6-4 to TRBJ2-5, with 8 positions matching TRBD1. Germline values: CDR1 MRHNA, CDR2 SNTAGT. The trim removed 2 bases at V and 3 bases at J, leaving 8 bases unmatched. The CDR3 runs to 16 residues. CDR3 DNA: TGTGCCAGCAGTGACCGCGACAGGGGATCGAAAGAGACCCAGTACTTC. Translated: CASSDRDRGSKETQYF.

Concerning this clone: This could be a read error, since a much larger clone is one nucleotide away. The CDR3 sequence: CASSLTLQETQYF. The CDR3 DNA sequence: TGTGCCAGCAGCCTGACACTCCAAGAGACCCAGTACTTC. The chain is built from TRBV7-2 and TRBJ2-5; D is ambiguous. CDR1 and CDR2 from the germline V gene are SGHTA and FQGNSA. V was trimmed by 5 bases and J by 1 base, leaving 8 bases between them. CDR3 size: 13 residues.

This clone occurred a few times. This chain joins TRBV5-4 and TRBJ2-3; 9 positions match TRBD1. The germline V gene has CDR1 SGHNT and CDR2 YYREEE (reference sequence). Unmatched junction bases numbered 13, after V lost 4 bases and J lost 7 bases. This CDR3 region has 16 residues. CDR3 bases: TGTGCCAGCAGCCTACGATCCCGGACAGGGGCCAATACGCAGTATTTT. Protein product: CASSLRSRTGANTQYF. The full variable domain, its missing parts supplied by reference TRBV5-4 and TRBJ2-3, is ETGVTQSPTHLIKTRGQQVTLRCSSQSGHNTVSWYQQALGQGPQFIFQYYREEENGRGNFPPRFSGLQFPNYSSELNVNALELDDSALYLCASSLRSRTGANTQYFGPGTRLTVL.

This clone was picked up one time. V gene TRBV6-5 combines with J gene TRBJ2-7; D remains ambiguous. Germline CDR1 and CDR2: MNHEY and SVGAGI. The CDR3 covers 11 residues. V gave up 6 bases and J gave up 4 bases, with 7 bases separating them. CDR3 sequence reads: CASSHSYEQYF. In nucleotides, the CDR3 is TGTGCCAGCAGCCACAGTTACGAGCAGTACTTC.

The chain combines TRBV13 with TRBJ2-5; D perhaps matches TRBD2 (5 bases). The length of the CDR3 is 14 residues. Trimming took 6 bases from V and 4 from J, leaving 15 bases between them. The V gene's germline CDR1 is PRHDT and CDR2 FYEKMQ (reference sequence). The CDR3 region is CASSVILVGETQYF. The CDR3 nucleotides read TGTGCCAGCAGTGTCATACTAGTCGGAGAGACCCAGTACTTC. Combining the CDR3 with reference TRBV13 and TRBJ2-5 gives the whole variable domain AAGVIQSPRHLIKEKRETATLKCYPIPRHDTVYWYQQGPGQDPQFLISFYEKMQSDKGSIPDRFSAQQFSDYHSELNMSSLELGDSALYFCASSVILVGETQYFGPGTRLLVL.

This chain connects TRBV18 to TRBJ2-7; D is possibly TRBD1 (6 bases). From germline, CDR1 is KGHSH and CDR2 LQKENI. V lost 6 bases and J 5 bases, leaving 20 bases between the germline ends. The CDR3 has 15 residues. The DNA for the CDR3 is TGTGCCAGCTCCCGCCAAGGGACAACGATCCACGAGCAGTACTTC. It encodes CASSRQGTTIHEQYF. Using reference TRBV18 and TRBJ2-7 for the parts outside the CDR3, the full variable domain is NAGVMQNPRHLVRRRGQEARLRCSPMKGHSHVYWYRQLPEEGLKFMVYLQKENIIDESGMPKERFSAEFPKEGPSILRIQQVVRGDSAAYFCASSRQGTTIHEQYFGPGTRLTVT.

The J gene is TRBJ2-1, the V gene TRBV9; 7 positions match TRBD2. The CDR3 spans 14 residues. The germline CDR1 and CDR2 sequences are SGDLS and YYNGEE. The ends lost 6 bases at V and 6 bases at J; junction bases unmatched: 9. The CDR3 nucleotides read TGTGCCAGCACCACGCGGGCGGGAGCCAATGAGCAGTTCTTC. Amino acid sequence: CASTTRAGANEQFF. Together with reference TRBV9 and TRBJ2-1, the CDR3 gives the full variable domain: DSGVTQTPKHLITATGQRVTLRCSPRSGDLSVYWYQQSLDQGLQFLIQYYNGEERAKGNILERFSAQQFPDLHSELNLSSLELGDSALYFCASTTRAGANEQFFGPGTRLTVL.

This clone appeared a few times. V gene TRBV7-8 combines with J gene TRBJ1-5; 7 bases match TRBD1. There are 15 residues in the CDR3. CDR1 and CDR2 (germline): SGHVS, FQNEAQ. Trimming removed 2 bases from V and 2 bases from J; junction bases left unmatched: 3. CDR3 amino acids: CASSLRQGGNQPQHF. The CDR3 nucleotides read TGTGCCAGCAGCTTACGACAGGGAGGCAATCAGCCCCAGCATTTT.

V usage is TRBV6-5 and J usage is TRBJ1-5, with D perhaps TRBD1 (5 bases). V lost 5 bases and J 11 bases, leaving 7 bases between the germline ends. Germline CDR1 is MNHEY and CDR2 is SVGAGI. The CDR3 has 10 residues. CDR3 protein: CASSGTAQHF. Written as DNA, the CDR3 is TGTGCCAGCAGTGGGACGGCCCAGCATTTT.

There are a few counts of this clone. The chain combines TRBV7-3 with TRBJ2-5; 8 bases are shared with TRBD1. The CDR3 runs to 13 residues. CDR1 and CDR2 from the germline V gene are SGHTA and FQGTGA. With 6 bases clipped from V and 5 bases from J, the junction kept 5 bases outside the gene matches. As DNA, the CDR3 is TGTGCCAGCAGTCAAAGGGACAGGGAGACCCAGTACTTC. This translates into CASSQRDRETQYF.

With regard to this clone: The same CDR3 can be traced to other DNA sequences in this sample. This rearrangement joins TRBV18 to TRBJ2-7; 10 bases align to TRBD2. Germline V gene data show CDR1 as KGHSH and CDR2 as LQKENI. The V gene end was trimmed by 3 bases and the J gene end by 4 bases; junction bases not matched to a gene: 3. The CDR3 is 14 amino acids. This CDR3 reads CASSPGLALYEQYF. The CDR3 DNA reads as TGTGCCAGCTCACCGGGACTAGCGTTATACGAGCAGTACTTC. Full variable domain (outside the CDR3, taken from reference TRBV18 and TRBJ2-7): NAGVMQNPRHLVRRRGQEARLRCSPMKGHSHVYWYRQLPEEGLKFMVYLQKENIIDESGMPKERFSAEFPKEGPSILRIQQVVRGDSAAYFCASSPGLALYEQYFGPGTRLTVT.

This clone was seen a few times. The rearrangement links TRBV13 to TRBJ2-5, with TRBD1 matching 7 bases. The last part of the DNA fits TRBJ2-7 better; the J call may be wrong. The CDR3 is made up of 15 amino acids. Germline values: CDR1 PRHDT, CDR2 FYEKMQ (reference sequence). Written as DNA, the CDR3 is TGTGCCAGCAGCTTATCCCAGACAGGGACCTACGAGCAGTACTTC. The encoded protein is CASSLSQTGTYEQYF.

In DNA form, the CDR3 reads TGCAGTGCTAGAGTACTCGAGCAGTACTTC. Translating it yields CSARVLEQYF. The genes are TRBV20-1 and TRBJ2-7; D is ambiguous. Trimming left V 1 base short and J 6 bases short, with 4 bases between. This CDR3 region has 10 residues. CDR1 and CDR2 (germline): DFQATT, SNEGSKA (reference sequence).

The rearrangement links TRBV4-1 to TRBJ1-2; D may be TRBD1 (5 bases). The V gene lost 0 bases and the J gene lost 1 base, with 12 bases spanning the gap. The CDR3 runs to 16 residues. Germline-derived CDR1 and CDR2 are MGHRA and YSYEKL. As DNA, the CDR3 is TGCGCCAGCAGCCAAGACGGGGACCGAAGTAACTATGGCTACACCTTC. Protein product: CASSQDGDRSNYGYTF.

The chain is built from TRBV9 and TRBJ2-2; the D is unclear. V lost 0 bases to trimming and J lost 8 bases, with 8 bases between them. The CDR3 runs 13 residues. The V gene's germline CDR1 is SGDLS and CDR2 YYNGEE. Written as DNA, the CDR3 is TGTGCCAGCAGCGTAGAATCCGGGGGGGAGCTGTTTTTT. Residues: CASSVESGGELFF. Full variable domain (outside the CDR3, taken from reference TRBV9 and TRBJ2-2): DSGVTQTPKHLITATGQRVTLRCSPRSGDLSVYWYQQSLDQGLQFLIQYYNGEERAKGNILERFSAQQFPDLHSELNLSSLELGDSALYFCASSVESGGELFFGEGSRLTVL.

This clone was seen more than once but under ten times. J is TRBJ2-5 and V is TRBV9; D not resolved. The CDR3 contains 13 residues. V was trimmed by 6 bases and J by 2 bases, leaving 11 bases between them. Germline V gene sequence: CDR1 SGDLS, CDR2 YYNGEE. The CDR3 nucleotides are TGTGCCAGCAATTCGGGTCGACAAGAGACCCAGTACTTC. Amino acids: CASNSGRQETQYF. Together with reference TRBV9 and TRBJ2-5, the CDR3 gives the full variable domain: DSGVTQTPKHLITATGQRVTLRCSPRSGDLSVYWYQQSLDQGLQFLIQYYNGEERAKGNILERFSAQQFPDLHSELNLSSLELGDSALYFCASNSGRQETQYFGPGTRLLVL.

This clone has a handful of counts. J is TRBJ2-1 and V is TRBV28; a weak D match, TRBD1 (6 bases). V lost 9 bases to trimming and J lost 9 bases, with 18 bases between them. The germline V gene encodes CDR1 MDHEN and CDR2 SYDVKM. This CDR3 comprises 13 residues. CDR3 sequence: CASTLGHRGEQFF. The CDR3 DNA follows: TGTGCCAGTACCCTGGGACACCGGGGTGAGCAGTTCTTC.

This clone was observed at least ten times. V is TRBV28 and J is TRBJ2-1; 12 bases align to TRBD1. The ends lost 4 bases at V and 7 bases at J; junction bases unmatched: 8. The CDR3 is made up of 16 amino acids. Germline V gene data show CDR1 as MDHEN and CDR2 as SYDVKM. The CDR3 is CASSSPGTGGYNEQFF. CDR3 bases: TGTGCCAGCAGTTCTCCCGGGACAGGGGGCTATAATGAGCAGTTCTTC.

This clone has just a few counts. As DNA, the CDR3 is TGTGCCAGCAGTTCACTCACAGGTCCAGATACGCAGTATTTT. Translated, it gives CASSSLTGPDTQYF. The rearrangement joins TRBV6-1 to TRBJ2-3; D might be TRBD1 (5 bases). The germline CDR1 and CDR2 sequences are MNHNS and SASEGT. The CDR3 runs to 14 residues. Trimming pared 5 bases from V and 4 bases from J, leaving 13 bases between.

This clone was seen a few times. V gene TRBV7-9 combines with J gene TRBJ2-7; 7 bases fit TRBD2. Germline values: CDR1 SEHNR, CDR2 FQNEAQ (reference sequence). CDR3 length: 16 amino acids. The V segment lost 5 bases and the J segment 4 bases; nucleotides outside the gene matches: 14. The chain's CDR3 is CASSETGGRALYEQYF. The CDR3, as DNA: TGTGCCAGCAGCGAAACAGGAGGGAGGGCCCTATACGAGCAGTACTTC.

This clone appeared a few times. This sequence joins TRBV18 and TRBJ2-5; 7 positions match TRBD1. From germline, CDR1 is KGHSH and CDR2 LQKENI. V gave up 0 bases and J gave up 4 bases; unmatched junction bases: 5. The CDR3 is 15 residues long. The CDR3 region has the DNA TGTGCCAGCTCACCACCGGATTACAGGGGAGAGACCCAGTACTTC. Translated: CASSPPDYRGETQYF. The variable domain in full, with the rest retrieved from reference TRBV18 and TRBJ2-5, is NAGVMQNPRHLVRRRGQEARLRCSPMKGHSHVYWYRQLPEEGLKFMVYLQKENIIDESGMPKERFSAEFPKEGPSILRIQQVVRGDSAAYFCASSPPDYRGETQYFGPGTRLLVL.

This clone has only a few counts. The chain has TRBV7-2 and TRBJ2-7, with 10 bases aligning to TRBD2. There are 14 residues in the CDR3. V lost 6 bases, J lost 2 bases, and 4 bases stayed unmatched. Germline V gene sequence: CDR1 SGHTA, CDR2 FQGNSA. The CDR3 DNA is TGTGCCAGCAGGGTACTAGCGGGGACCTACGAGCAGTACTTC. Residues: CASRVLAGTYEQYF.